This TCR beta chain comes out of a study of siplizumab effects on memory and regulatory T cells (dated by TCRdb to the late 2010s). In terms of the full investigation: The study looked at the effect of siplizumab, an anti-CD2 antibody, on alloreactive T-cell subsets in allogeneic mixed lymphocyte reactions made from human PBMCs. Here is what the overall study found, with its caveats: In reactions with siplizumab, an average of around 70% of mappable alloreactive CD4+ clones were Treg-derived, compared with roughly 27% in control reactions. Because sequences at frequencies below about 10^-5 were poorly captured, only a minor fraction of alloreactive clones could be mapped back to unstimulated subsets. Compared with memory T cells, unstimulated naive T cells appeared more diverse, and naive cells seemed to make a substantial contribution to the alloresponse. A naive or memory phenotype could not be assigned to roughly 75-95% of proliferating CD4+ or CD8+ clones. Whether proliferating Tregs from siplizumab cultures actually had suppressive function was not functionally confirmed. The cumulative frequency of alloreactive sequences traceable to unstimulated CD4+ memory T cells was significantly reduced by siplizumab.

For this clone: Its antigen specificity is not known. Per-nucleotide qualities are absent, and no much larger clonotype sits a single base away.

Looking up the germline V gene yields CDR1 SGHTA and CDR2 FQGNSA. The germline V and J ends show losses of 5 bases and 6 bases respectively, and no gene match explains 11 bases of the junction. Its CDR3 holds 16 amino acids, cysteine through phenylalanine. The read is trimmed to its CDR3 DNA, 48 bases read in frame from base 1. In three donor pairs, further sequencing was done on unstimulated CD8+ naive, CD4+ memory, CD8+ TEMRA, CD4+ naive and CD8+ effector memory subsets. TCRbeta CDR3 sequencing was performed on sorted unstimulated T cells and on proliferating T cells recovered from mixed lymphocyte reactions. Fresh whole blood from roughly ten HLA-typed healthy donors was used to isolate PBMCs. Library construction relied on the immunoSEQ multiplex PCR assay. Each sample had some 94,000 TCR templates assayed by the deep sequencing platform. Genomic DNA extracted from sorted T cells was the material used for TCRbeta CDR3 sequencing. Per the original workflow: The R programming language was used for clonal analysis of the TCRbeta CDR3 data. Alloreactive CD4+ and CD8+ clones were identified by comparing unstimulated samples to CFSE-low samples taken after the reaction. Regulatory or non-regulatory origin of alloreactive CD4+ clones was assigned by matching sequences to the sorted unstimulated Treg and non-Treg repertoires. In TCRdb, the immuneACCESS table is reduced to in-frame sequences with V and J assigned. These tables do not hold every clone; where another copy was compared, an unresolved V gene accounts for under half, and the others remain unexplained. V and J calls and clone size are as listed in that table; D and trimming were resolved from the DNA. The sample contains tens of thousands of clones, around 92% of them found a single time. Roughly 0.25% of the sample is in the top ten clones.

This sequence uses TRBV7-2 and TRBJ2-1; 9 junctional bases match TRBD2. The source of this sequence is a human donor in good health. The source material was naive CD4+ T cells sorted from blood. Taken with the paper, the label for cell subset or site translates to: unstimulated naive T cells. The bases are TGTGCCAGCAGCGTCGGGACTAGCAGGTTAGGCAATGAGCAGTTCTTC. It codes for CASSVGTSRLGNEQFF.